This T cell receptor (beta chain) derives from a study of T-cell reconstitution after alpha-beta-depleted transplantation in children. This CDR3 has 14 residues. The V end was cut by 6 bases, the J end by 2 bases, with 13 bases between. The V gene's germline CDR1 is SQVTM and CDR2 ANQGSEA. Whole-study results and caveats: Several patients had high TCRbeta diversity at day 60; it came from surviving recipient T cells and thymic progenitors. Two months or so post-transplant, alpha-beta T cells reportedly derived from several hundred expanded graft clones.

This clonotype occurred many times. Its antigen is still unknown. It was with unique molecular identifiers that the TCRbeta library was prepared. TCRdb re-called the PCR reads with MiXCR, one entry per CDR3 protein. Among a few hundred thousand distinct CDR3 sequences listed, roughly 11% were seen once. The gene calls are TRBV29-1 and TRBJ2-2, with D possibly being TRBD1 or TRBD2 (5 bases each). The receptor was derived from a male patient aged 2-15 years who had a stem cell transplant for chronic granulomatous disease, so the T cells may come from the graft donor. The starting material was peripheral blood, obtained 180 days after TCRalphabeta/CD19-depleted stem cell transplant. Here the CDR3 reads CSVPGPLNTGELFF. The CDR3 region has the DNA TGCAGCGTCCCGGGACCACTTAACACCGGGGAGCTGTTTTTT.